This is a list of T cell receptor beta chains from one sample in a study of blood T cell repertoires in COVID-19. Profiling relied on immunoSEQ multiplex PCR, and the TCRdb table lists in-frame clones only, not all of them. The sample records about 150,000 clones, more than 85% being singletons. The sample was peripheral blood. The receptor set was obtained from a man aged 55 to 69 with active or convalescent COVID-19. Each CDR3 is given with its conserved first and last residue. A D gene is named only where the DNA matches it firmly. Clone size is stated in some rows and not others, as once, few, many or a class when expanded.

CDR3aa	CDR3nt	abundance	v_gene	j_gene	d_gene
CASRLGQAGYNSPLHF	TGCGCCAGCAGATTGGGACAGGCGGGTTATAATTCACCCCTCCACTTT	NA	TRBV5-1	TRBJ1-6	TRBD1
CAWSRLLAAQETQYF	TGTGCCTGGAGCCGTCTGCTAGCGGCCCAAGAGACCCAGTACTTC	NA	TRBV30	TRBJ2-5	TRBD2
CASSYSSGRFNEQFF	TGTGCCAGCAGTTATTCTAGCGGGAGATTTAATGAGCAGTTCTTC	once	TRBV6-5	TRBJ2-1	TRBD2
CASSPRRERAYNSPLHF	TGTGCCAGTAGTCCAAGACGGGAGAGAGCCTATAATTCACCCCTCCACTTT	NA	TRBV19	TRBJ1-6	NA
CASSYGTGGSGANVLTF	TGCGCCAGCAGCTACGGGACAGGGGGCTCTGGGGCCAACGTCCTGACTTTC	NA	TRBV5-1	TRBJ2-6	TRBD1
CSVWDRNEQYF	TGCAGCGTTTGGGACAGGAACGAGCAGTACTTC	NA	TRBV29-1	TRBJ2-7	TRBD1
CASRGQPVENTEAFF	TGTGCCAGCAGGGGACAGCCGGTCGAGAACACTGAAGCTTTCTTT	NA	TRBV2	TRBJ1-1	TRBD1
CASSVDPGSGNTIYF	TGTGCCAGCAGCGTAGATCCGGGGAGTGGAAACACCATATATTTT	NA	TRBV9	TRBJ1-3	NA
CASSIGTRSQETQYF	TGTGCCAGTAGTATAGGGACTAGGTCCCAAGAGACCCAGTACTTC	NA	TRBV19	TRBJ2-5	TRBD2
CASRSDTLKETQYF	TGTGCCAGCAGGTCGGACACTCTTAAAGAGACCCAGTACTTC	NA	TRBV2	TRBJ2-5	NA
CASSLQRTSGRGNEQFF	TGCGCCAGCAGCCTACAACGGACTAGCGGGAGGGGTAATGAGCAGTTCTTC	NA	TRBV5-1	TRBJ2-1	TRBD2
CASSLRTASQPQHF	TGTGCCAGCAGCCTTCGGACAGCCAGTCAGCCCCAGCATTTT	NA	TRBV6-2/TRBV6-3	TRBJ1-5	NA
CASRAAASLPTF	TGTGCCAGCAGGGCGGCGGCTAGTCTTCCCACCTTC	NA	TRBV6-5	TRBJ1-2	NA
CASSLASHTGELFF	TGTGCCAGCAGCTTAGCGTCGCACACCGGGGAGCTGTTTTTT	few	TRBV7-3	TRBJ2-2	NA
CASSRRGDEQYF	TGTGCCAGCAGCCGGCGGGGGGACGAGCAGTACTTC	NA	TRBV4-2	TRBJ2-7	TRBD2
CASSWTGGGTEAFF	TGCGCCAGCAGCTGGACAGGGGGCGGGACTGAAGCTTTCTTT	NA	TRBV5-1	TRBJ1-1	TRBD1
CASSSGLAGSADTQYF	TGTGCCAGCAGCTCCGGACTAGCGGGGTCGGCAGATACGCAGTATTTT	NA	TRBV7-2	TRBJ2-3	TRBD2
CASSPGTGDYYGYTF	TGCGCCAGCAGCCCCGGGACAGGAGATTACTATGGCTACACCTTC	NA	TRBV5-1	TRBJ1-2	TRBD1
CASSGTGNEAFF	TGTGCCAGCAGTGGGACAGGGAATGAAGCTTTCTTT	once	TRBV12-3/TRBV12-4	TRBJ1-1	TRBD1
CASSYGVVHGGETQYF	TGTGCCAGCAGTTACGGCGTGGTGCACGGGGGGGAGACCCAGTACTTC	NA	TRBV6-5	TRBJ2-5	TRBD2
CASSLANLGPGGVNSPLHF	TGCGCCAGCAGCTTGGCAAACCTCGGACCGGGGGGTGTGAATTCACCCCTCCACTTT	few	TRBV5-1	TRBJ1-6	NA
CASKKGQGYDEQYF	TGTGCCAGCAAAAAGGGACAGGGGTACGACGAGCAGTACTTC	NA	TRBV6-6	TRBJ2-7	TRBD1
CASSFGQGGTDTQYF	TGCGCCAGCAGCTTTGGACAGGGGGGTACAGATACGCAGTATTTT	once	TRBV5-1	TRBJ2-3	TRBD1
CASSPGQRYTEAFF	TGCGCCAGCAGCCCGGGACAGAGATACACTGAAGCTTTCTTT	few	TRBV5-1	TRBJ1-1	TRBD1
CASSDGGDSYEQYF	TGTGCCAGCTCGGATGGGGGGGACTCCTACGAGCAGTACTTC	NA	TRBV19	TRBJ2-7	TRBD2
CATNRDEQYF	TGTGCCACCAACAGGGACGAGCAGTACTTC	NA	TRBV24-1	TRBJ2-7	NA
CASSLDREDEQFF	TGTGCCAGCAGTCTCGACAGGGAGGATGAGCAGTTCTTC	NA	TRBV6-2/TRBV6-3	TRBJ2-1	NA
CASSLNWAGGTNYEQYF	TGTGCCAGCAGCTTAAATTGGGCGGGAGGGACAAACTACGAGCAGTACTTC	NA	TRBV7-8	TRBJ2-7	TRBD2
CASSRTGDSNQPQHF	TGTGCCAGCAGTAGGACAGGGGATAGCAATCAGCCCCAGCATTTT	few	TRBV6-5	TRBJ1-5	TRBD1
CASTIQGRIYGYTF	TGTGCCAGCACCATACAGGGAAGAATCTATGGCTACACCTTC	NA	TRBV7-2	TRBJ1-2	NA
CASSPQIQGAQSGNTIYF	TGTGCCAGCTCACCACAAATACAGGGGGCTCAATCTGGAAACACCATATATTTT	once	TRBV18	TRBJ1-3	TRBD1
CASSLATAVAGEEDNEQFF	TGTGCCAGCAGCTTAGCTACCGCGGTAGCGGGAGAGGAGGACAATGAGCAGTTCTTC	NA	TRBV7-2	TRBJ2-1	TRBD2
CASSSPRGPSGNTIYF	TGTGCCAGCAGTTCCCCGAGAGGTCCCTCTGGAAACACCATATATTTT	NA	TRBV28	TRBJ1-3	NA
CASSLEGQARLGYTF	TGCGCCAGCAGCTTGGAGGGACAGGCAAGACTTGGCTACACCTTC	NA	TRBV5-1	TRBJ1-2	TRBD1
CATKEVGGRTDTQYF	TGTGCCACCAAAGAGGTAGGGGGTCGCACAGATACGCAGTATTTT	few	TRBV24-1	TRBJ2-3	NA
CATSDLTGSQDEQFF	TGTGCCACCAGTGATCTAACAGGGAGCCAAGATGAGCAGTTCTTC	NA	TRBV24-1	TRBJ2-1	NA
CASSLRSSGNTIYF	TGTGCCAGCAGCCTCCGGAGCTCTGGAAACACCATATATTTT	once	TRBV7-7	TRBJ1-3	NA
CASSPMGQGQETQYF	TGTGCCAGCAGCCCTATGGGGCAGGGCCAAGAGACCCAGTACTTC	NA	TRBV7-2	TRBJ2-5	NA
CSVDGQTGNTEAFF	TGCAGCGTTGATGGACAGACCGGGAACACTGAAGCTTTCTTT	NA	TRBV29-1	TRBJ1-1	NA
CASSPAQGPYEQYF	TGTGCCAGCTCACCAGCCCAGGGTCCCTACGAGCAGTACTTC	NA	TRBV18	TRBJ2-7	NA
CASSRLAGGDEQYF	TGTGCCAGCTCAAGGCTAGCGGGAGGTGACGAGCAGTACTTC	NA	TRBV18	TRBJ2-7	TRBD2
CASSEGRGFLGSPLHF	TGTGCCAGCAGTGAGGGCAGGGGTTTTTTAGGGTCACCCCTCCACTTT	NA	TRBV6-1	TRBJ1-6	NA
CASSPVPAGTETQYF	TGTGCCAGCAGCCCGGTCCCCGCGGGGACGGAGACCCAGTACTTC	NA	TRBV5-5	TRBJ2-5	NA
CASSLARGRTYNEQFF	TGTGCCAGCAGCTTGGCTAGGGGGCGTACATACAATGAGCAGTTCTTC	NA	TRBV5-4	TRBJ2-1	TRBD1
CASSELSYNSPLHF	TGTGCCAGCAGTGAACTCTCCTATAATTCACCCCTCCACTTT	NA	TRBV6-1	TRBJ1-6	NA
CASSLGLDTIYF	TGTGCCAGCAGCTTAGGGCTTGACACCATATATTTT	NA	TRBV7-2	TRBJ1-3	NA
CASSPDRAGEQFF	TGTGCCAGCAGTCCAGACAGGGCAGGTGAGCAGTTCTTC	NA	TRBV6-5	TRBJ2-1	TRBD1